This TCR beta chain was identified in a study of TIL therapy for anti-PD-1-resistant metastatic lung cancer. Study observations and caveats: Infused TIL clonotypes partially replaced the baseline blood repertoire, then decayed over months.

The immunoSEQ assay was v3. Produced via immunoSEQ multiplex PCR; TCRdb's table is partial and in-frame only. Of about 60,000 clones in the sample, around 69% were seen once. Specified time point: pre-treatment sample, taken before nivolumab and TIL therapy. Germline lookup yields CDR1 MDHEN and CDR2 SYDVKM. The V end lost 5 bases, the J end lost 5 bases, and 15 bases lay between the germline ends. The CDR3 consists of 14 residues. Details on this clone: Its matching antigen is unknown.

V is TRBV28 and J is TRBJ1-1, with D perhaps matching TRBD1 (5 bases). The source material was blood, sampled at baseline. This TCR derives from a person between 30 and 80 years old with non-small cell lung cancer. The CDR3 coding sequence is TGTGCCAGCAGTCCGCCACTGCGGGGGACTGAAGCTTTCTTT. As protein: CASSPPLRGTEAFF.